The 20 T cell receptor beta chains in this list originate from one sample, sequenced in a study of technical replicates of blood from a few donors. Sequencing was performed with immunoSEQ multiplex PCR; in TCRdb, only in-frame clones are kept and a portion is missing. The sample carries fewer than 100,000 clones, around nine tenths recorded once. Material: T cells isolated from PBMCs. Source of these receptors: a human donor in good health.

The count of this clone is one. The chain uses TRBV6-5 and TRBJ2-7; TRBD1 aligns across 7 bases. CDR1 is MNHEY and CDR2 is SVGAGI in the germline V gene. J lost 3 bases, V lost 6 bases, and 5 bases had no gene match. The CDR3 loop spans 13 amino acids. The CDR3 here is CASRETGNYEQYF. The CDR3 bases are TGTGCCAGCAGGGAGACAGGGAACTACGAGCAGTACTTC.

This clone was detected a few times. The rearrangement links TRBV6-6 to TRBJ1-5, with 7 bases fitting TRBD1. Germline CDR1 MNHNY, CDR2 SVGAGI (reference sequence). The length of the CDR3 is 14 residues. Trimming cost V 5 bases and J 1 base; bases outside gene matches: 2. The CDR3 DNA reads as TGTGCCAGCAGTGACAGGGTAAGCAATCAGCCCCAGCATTTT. Encoded protein: CASSDRVSNQPQHF.

The chain recombines TRBV19 with TRBJ1-5; tentative D call: TRBD1 (6 bases). The CDR3 spans 14 residues. Germline CDR1 is LNHDA and CDR2 is SQIVND (reference sequence). V lost 7 bases and J 4 bases, leaving 14 bases between the germline ends. The CDR3 DNA sequence: TGTGCCAGTAACAACAGGGAAGGTAATCAGCCCCAGCATTTT. This sequence encodes CASNNREGNQPQHF.

V usage is TRBV2 and J usage is TRBJ1-3, with 8 bases lining up with TRBD1. Germline CDR1 SNHLY, CDR2 FYNNEI. The CDR3 covers 15 residues. V lost 7 bases to trimming and J lost 6 bases; unmatched junction nucleotides: 11. The CDR3 DNA sequence: TGTGCCAGCATAGTCGGGACAGGCGTAATAAACACCATATATTTT. Protein sequence: CASIVGTGVINTIYF. The full variable domain, rest sourced from reference TRBV2 and TRBJ1-3, is EPEVTQTPSHQVTQMGQEVILRCVPISNHLYFYWYRQILGQKVEFLVSFYNNEISEKSEIFDDQFSVERPDGSNFTLKIRSTKLEDSAMYFCASIVGTGVINTIYFGEGSWLTVV.

This clone was seen only once. The chain couples TRBV4-3 to TRBJ2-7; TRBD2 matches at 10 bases. The CDR3 extends over 15 amino acids. V was pared by 1 base and J by 6 bases, with 6 bases of the junction left unmatched. CDR1 is LGHNA, CDR2 YSLEER, per germline. CDR3 sequence: CASSQGLAGGFEQYF. The CDR3 DNA is TGCGCCAGCAGCCAAGGGTTAGCGGGAGGATTCGAGCAGTACTTC.

The chain recombines TRBV7-6 with TRBJ2-1, with 8 positions matching TRBD2. V lost 4 bases to trimming and J lost 5 bases; unmatched junction nucleotides: 7. The CDR3 loop spans 15 amino acids. From germline, CDR1 is SGHVS and CDR2 FNYEAQ. The CDR3 reads CASSSGTSLHNEQFF. The CDR3 DNA reads as TGTGCCAGCAGCTCCGGGACTAGTCTCCACAATGAGCAGTTCTTC.

This clone came up a few times. This chain uses TRBV4-3 with TRBJ1-1; D remains ambiguous. The V gene's germline CDR1 is LGHNA and CDR2 YSLEER. The CDR3 is 15 amino acids. Trimming cost V 0 bases and J 6 bases, with 14 bases left between them. The DNA for the CDR3 is TGCGCCAGCAGCCAAGATTCTAGGCGCCCGTCTGAAGCTTTCTTT. Protein product: CASSQDSRRPSEAFF.

The chain joins TRBV7-2 to TRBJ2-7, with TRBD1 matching over 10 bases. Germline trimming cut 5 bases from V and 2 bases from J; bases unmatched to any gene: 3. The germline V gene encodes CDR1 SGHTA and CDR2 FQGNSA. The CDR3 loop spans 14 amino acids. The CDR3 protein is CASSRDRGPYEQYF. The DNA for the CDR3 is TGTGCCAGCAGCAGGGACAGGGGTCCCTACGAGCAGTACTTC. Full variable domain (outside the CDR3, taken from reference TRBV7-2 and TRBJ2-7): GAGVSQSPSNKVTEKGKDVELRCDPISGHTALYWYRQSLGQGLEFLIYFQGNSAPDKSGLPSDRFSAERTGGSVSTLTIQRTQQEDSAVYLCASSRDRGPYEQYFGPGTRLTVT.

The chain couples TRBV4-2 to TRBJ1-2; maybe TRBD1 (5 bases). Germline values: CDR1 LGHNA, CDR2 YNFKEQ. The CDR3 runs to 15 residues. V dropped 0 bases and J dropped 4 bases, with 12 bases sitting between them. Here the CDR3 DNA reads TGTGCCAGCAGCCAAGATCCCTCAGGGCCCTATGGCTACACCTTC. Its protein product is CASSQDPSGPYGYTF.

The chain links TRBV4-1 to TRBJ2-3; 9 nucleotides agree with TRBD2. The CDR3 has 16 amino acids. Germline trimming cut 1 base from V and 1 base from J; bases unmatched to any gene: 3. CDR1 MGHRA and CDR2 YSYEKL come from the germline V gene. CDR3 sequence reads: CASSQAKREGTDTQYF. CDR3 in DNA: TGCGCCAGCAGCCAAGCTAAGCGGGAGGGCACAGATACGCAGTATTTT.

This chain links TRBV10-3 with TRBJ2-7; no reliable D call. Germline V gene data show CDR1 as ENHRY and CDR2 as SYGVKD. Between the trimmed V and J ends, which lost 3 bases and 3 bases, there was a span of 3 bases. This CDR3 region has 11 residues. The CDR3 region is CAISDSYEQYF. The CDR3 coding sequence is TGTGCCATCAGTGACAGCTACGAGCAGTACTTC.

This clone was seen only a few times. The chain combines TRBV7-9 with TRBJ1-1, with D possibly being TRBD1 (6 bases). Germline V gives CDR1 SEHNR, CDR2 FQNEAQ (reference sequence). This CDR3 comprises 14 residues. Trimming shortened V by 6 bases and J by 0 bases, and 11 bases separated the two germline ends. DNA for the CDR3: TGTGCCAGCAGGGGTGGGACACTGAACACTGAAGCTTTCTTT. Amino acid sequence: CASRGGTLNTEAFF.

The chain employs TRBV6-5 and TRBJ2-7; 8 nucleotides agree with TRBD1. The germline V gene has CDR1 MNHEY and CDR2 SVGAGI. Losses at the gene ends were 7 bases for V and 1 base for J; bases not matched to a gene: 6. The CDR3 is 14 amino acids. DNA of the CDR3: TGTGCCAGCAACCGGGACAGGAGTTCCTACGAGCAGTACTTC. Protein product: CASNRDRSSYEQYF.

This sequence joins TRBV10-1 and TRBJ2-1; 8 nucleotides line up with TRBD1. V shed 2 bases, J shed 2 bases, and the junction held 5 bases outside the gene matches. Germline V gives CDR1 WNHNN, CDR2 SYGVQD (reference sequence). The CDR3 runs 16 residues. The CDR3: CASSETGTGAYNEQFF. The CDR3 bases are TGCGCCAGCAGTGAGACCGGGACAGGAGCCTACAATGAGCAGTTCTTC.

J is TRBJ2-3 and V is TRBV9; D may be TRBD1 (5 bases). V was clipped by 4 bases and J by 2 bases, with 17 bases between them. Germline V gene lookup returns CDR1 SGDLS and CDR2 YYNGEE. The CDR3 spans 16 residues. The CDR3 DNA sequence: TGTGCCAGCAGCCGGTCTGGGGCCTTTAACACAGATACGCAGTATTTT. Translating it yields CASSRSGAFNTDTQYF.

The V call is TRBV10-3, the J call TRBJ2-3; a weak D match, TRBD2 (6 bases). The V gene lost 8 bases and the J gene lost 0 bases, with 15 bases spanning the gap. Germline V gene sequence: CDR1 ENHRY, CDR2 SYGVKD. The CDR3 is 15 amino acids. CDR3 sequence reads: CAISWREPSTDTQYF. The CDR3 DNA follows: TGTGCCATCTCGTGGCGGGAACCTAGCACAGATACGCAGTATTTT.

In this sample, this clone turned up once. V gene TRBV18 combines with J gene TRBJ2-1; D possibly corresponds to TRBD2 (5 bases). CDR1 is KGHSH and CDR2 is LQKENI in the germline V gene. The germline V and J ends were trimmed by 4 bases and 3 bases, with 7 bases remaining between them. The CDR3 sequence is 13 residues long. CDR3 sequence: CASSLDFYNEQFF. CDR3 bases: TGTGCCAGCTCACTGGACTTCTACAATGAGCAGTTCTTC.

CDR3 sequence (DNA): TGTGCCAGCAGTGGGGCGTCTAGCGGGAGATCCGGGGAGCTGTTTTTT. It yields the protein CASSGASSGRSGELFF. The chain carries TRBV25-1 and TRBJ2-2, with TRBD2 matching 10 bases. V was clipped by 4 bases and J by 6 bases; unmatched bases: 8. CDR3 length equals 16 residues. Germline V gene lookup returns CDR1 MGHDK and CDR2 SYGVNS. Variable domain in full (rest from reference TRBV25-1 and TRBJ2-2): EADIYQTPRYLVIGTGKKITLECSQTMGHDKMYWYQQDPGMELHLIHYSYGVNSTEKGDLSSESTVSRIRTEHFPLTLESARPSHTSQYLCASSGASSGRSGELFFGEGSRLTVL.

This clone was counted once. V gene TRBV19 combines with J gene TRBJ1-2; 7 nucleotides line up with TRBD1. The trim removed 7 bases at V and 4 bases at J, leaving 6 bases unmatched. The CDR3 extends over 13 amino acids. The germline CDR1 and CDR2 sequences are LNHDA and SQIVND (reference sequence). CDR3 protein: CASNLRDSYGYTF. In nucleotides, the CDR3 is TGTGCCAGTAATCTACGGGACAGCTATGGCTACACCTTC. The entire variable domain, with the rest obtained from reference TRBV19 and TRBJ1-2, is as follows: DGGITQSPKYLFRKEGQNVTLSCEQNLNHDAMYWYRQDPGQGLRLIYYSQIVNDFQKGDIAEGYSVSREKKESFPLTVTSAQKNPTAFYLCASNLRDSYGYTFGSGTRLTVV.

The V call is TRBV6-6, the J call TRBJ2-3; possible D gene TRBD2, 6 bases. Germline lookup yields CDR1 MNHNY and CDR2 SVGAGI (reference sequence). The germline V and J ends were trimmed by 10 bases and 2 bases, with 22 bases remaining between them. The CDR3 contains 16 residues. The chain's CDR3 is CATRTGGIIITDTQYF. CDR3 DNA sequence: TGTGCCACCCGAACGGGCGGGATCATCATCACAGATACGCAGTATTTT.